The text below deals with one T cell receptor (beta chain). The record originates from a study of blood T cell repertoires in COVID-19. Study at large: The United States, Italy and Spain were the sources of the acute and convalescent COVID-19 samples. Sources were T cells, B-cell-depleted T cells, or PBMCs; the material itself was cDNA or gDNA.

The V end lost 6 bases, the J end lost 5 bases, and 19 bases lay between the germline ends. Germline CDR1 and CDR2: MGHRA and YSYEKL. This CDR3 has 16 amino acids. As handled by the study authors: Scientists estimated how many nucleated cells there were by amplifying reference gene primers. Profiling relied on immunoSEQ multiplex PCR, and the TCRdb table lists in-frame clones only, not all of them. V and J calls and clone size come straight from that table; D and trimming were deduced from the DNA. The top ten hold over 1.5% of the sample, which has 150,000 to 200,000 clones, 65% to 90% seen once. The sample consisted of peripheral blood. This TCR was recovered from a human donor in a cohort sampled during active COVID-19. This chain uses TRBV4-1 with TRBJ2-2, with D tentatively TRBD1 (6 bases). CDR3 in amino acids: CASSQPRDKRTGELFF. CDR3 nucleotides: TGCGCCAGCAGTCAACCCCGGGACAAGCGGACCGGGGAGCTGTTTTTT.